This is a list of T cell receptor beta chains from one sample in a study of CD8+ T cells in alopecia areata. Produced via immunoSEQ multiplex PCR; TCRdb's table is partial and in-frame only. The repertoire holds about 3,800 clones, 74% seen once, with roughly 6.4% in the top ten. The source was skin, collected at week 24, from a patient treated with tofacitinib. These receptors all stem from a human donor with alopecia areata. Both conserved end residues are part of each CDR3. Each record gives: V gene, D gene, clone size, J gene, CDR3 DNA, CDR3 protein. A D gene is named only where the DNA matches it firmly. Where a row states a size, it is once, few, many or the class of an expanded clone; other rows omit it.

TRBV11-3	TRBD1	NA	TRBJ2-7	TGTGCCAGCAGCTTAGAGGGGGGACAGGGCTACGAGCAGTACTTC	CASSLEGGQGYEQYF
TRBV2	NA	NA	TRBJ1-1	TGTGCCAGCAAGGGGTGGGCGGATACTGAAGCTTTCTTT	CASKGWADTEAFF
TRBV5-5	NA	few	TRBJ2-1	TGTGCCAGCAGCTTGAGACCCTACAATGAGCAGTTCTTC	CASSLRPYNEQFF
TRBV10-2	NA	few	TRBJ2-7	TGCGCCAGCAGTGGGGGTGCAGGGTACGAGCAGTACTTC	CASSGGAGYEQYF
TRBV9	NA	few	TRBJ1-1	TGTGCCAGCAGCGTAGCACCGAACACTGAAGCTTTCTTT	CASSVAPNTEAFF
TRBV5-5	TRBD1	NA	TRBJ1-1	TGTGCCAGCAGCATGACAGGGGACGCGAACACTGAAGCTTTCTTT	CASSMTGDANTEAFF
TRBV2	NA	few	TRBJ1-5	TGTGCCAGCAGTGCGGGAATCGGACAACAGCCCCAGCATTTT	CASSAGIGQQPQHF
TRBV7-2	TRBD1	NA	TRBJ2-2	TGTGCCAGCAGCCAGACAGGGTGGGGTACCGGGGAGCTGTTTTTT	CASSQTGWGTGELFF
TRBV5-4	TRBD2	NA	TRBJ2-1	TGTGCCAGCAGACGCACCGGGACTAGCGGGGGGGCATCCTACAATGAGCAGTTCTTC	CASRRTGTSGGASYNEQFF
TRBV27	NA	few	TRBJ1-2	TGTGCCGCCAGGGATATACACCATGGCTACACCTTC	CAARDIHHGYTF
TRBV7-2	TRBD1	NA	TRBJ1-6	TGTGCCAGCAGCTCCCAGACAGGGGATAATTCACCCCTCCACTTT	CASSSQTGDNSPLHF
TRBV19	NA	NA	TRBJ1-1	TGTGCCAGTAGACCGACGTGGACCACTGAAGCTTTCTTT	CASRPTWTTEAFF
TRBV5-6	TRBD2	few	TRBJ2-2	TGTGCCAGCATATCCGGGACTAGCGAGTACACCGGGGAGCTGTTTTTT	CASISGTSEYTGELFF
TRBV2	TRBD2	NA	TRBJ2-1	TGTGCCAGCAGTTGGTGGACTAGCGGGCAAAATGAGCAGTTCTTC	CASSWWTSGQNEQFF
TRBV6-1	NA	few	TRBJ2-3	TGTGCCAGCAGTGCAGGGGTCGATCTCTTCGCAAATACGCAGTATTTT	CASSAGVDLFANTQYF
TRBV7-2	NA	NA	TRBJ1-4	TGTGCCAGCAGCCAAACAGGGGAAAAACTGTTTTTT	CASSQTGEKLFF
TRBV12-2	NA	NA	TRBJ2-3	TGTGCAAGTCGCTTGTTAGAGATGGATACGCAGTATTTT	CASRLLEMDTQYF
TRBV6-6	TRBD1	few	TRBJ1-1	TGTGCCAGCAGTTCCACAGGGGAGGGGAACACTGAAGCTTTCTTT	CASSSTGEGNTEAFF
TRBV6-5	TRBD1	few	TRBJ1-6	TGTGCCAGCAGCCCGAACAGGGGAAGCAACTCACCCCTCCACTTT	CASSPNRGSNSPLHF
TRBV11-2	NA	NA	TRBJ1-1	TGTGCCAGCAGCGGGCCTAAACAGGCTTGGGGCACTGAAGCTTTCTTT	CASSGPKQAWGTEAFF
TRBV10-3	NA	NA	TRBJ1-1	TGTGCCACGTCCCAGAACCGAGAATCCACTGAAGCTTTCTTT	CATSQNRESTEAFF
TRBV7-2	TRBD2	NA	TRBJ2-3	TGTGCCAGCAGCTTAACTAGCGCCATCACAGATACGCAGTATTTT	CASSLTSAITDTQYF
TRBV4-3	NA	NA	TRBJ1-2	TGCGCCAGCAGCCAAGAAGCCAGAGTCTATGGCTACACCTTC	CASSQEARVYGYTF
TRBV23-1	TRBD1	NA	TRBJ1-2	TGCGCCAGCAGTCAATCAAGTCCCGGGACAGGGCCCTATGGCTACACCTTC	CASSQSSPGTGPYGYTF
TRBV23-1	TRBD1	once	TRBJ1-2	TGCGCCAGCAGTCAACAGGGGGCGGGGATTATTAACTATGGCTACACCTTC	CASSQQGAGIINYGYTF
TRBV7-3	TRBD2	NA	TRBJ2-2	TGTGCCAGCAGCTCCCAGAGCGGGGTGAACACCGGGGAGCTGTTTTTT	CASSSQSGVNTGELFF
TRBV7-8	NA	NA	TRBJ1-6	TGTGCCAGCAGCGGCTACAGGGAGAATTCACCCCTCCACTTT	CASSGYRENSPLHF
TRBV5-4	NA	NA	TRBJ2-7	TGTGCCAGCAGCTTGGTCCCGAGGGACGAGCAGTACTTC	CASSLVPRDEQYF
TRBV18	NA	NA	TRBJ1-2	TGTGCCAGCTCACGCGGGGCGAATAACTATGGCTACACCTTC	CASSRGANNYGYTF
TRBV7-2	TRBD2	NA	TRBJ2-3	TGTGCCAGCAGCTTACTAGCGGGTGCTGGCACAGATACGCAGTATTTT	CASSLLAGAGTDTQYF
TRBV14	NA	NA	TRBJ2-3	TGTGCCAGCAGCCAATGGATAGCGGAAACAGATACGCAGTATTTT	CASSQWIAETDTQYF
TRBV7-9	NA	NA	TRBJ1-2	TGTGCCAGCAGCTCCGACTATGGCTACACCTTC	CASSSDYGYTF
TRBV2	TRBD2	NA	TRBJ2-3	TGTGCCAGCAGTGCTCTTGGGGGGGAAGATACGCAGTATTTT	CASSALGGEDTQYF
TRBV7-9	TRBD1	NA	TRBJ1-4	TGTGCCAGCACGGACAGGGGGGATGAAAAACTGTTTTTT	CASTDRGDEKLFF
TRBV7-9	NA	few	TRBJ2-3	TGTGCCAGCAGCCTGCACACAGATACGCAGTATTTT	CASSLHTDTQYF
TRBV7-3	NA	few	TRBJ2-5	TGTGCCAGCAGCTTGGGGGGATGGGAGACCCAGTACTTC	CASSLGGWETQYF
TRBV4-3	NA	NA	TRBJ2-1	TGCGCCAGCAGCCAAGATCGGTGGAACAGCTACCATGAGCAGTTCTTC	CASSQDRWNSYHEQFF
TRBV6-6	NA	NA	TRBJ1-1	TGTGCCAGCACCACGGGAGGGGGGAGGCCTGAAGCTTTCTTT	CASTTGGGRPEAFF
TRBV7-9	TRBD2	few	TRBJ2-7	TGTGCCAGCAGCTTGCGGCTAGCGGGGGGGCCCGACGAGCAGTACTTC	CASSLRLAGGPDEQYF
TRBV7-2	NA	NA	TRBJ1-4	TGTGCCAGCAGCCCTCAGAATGAAAAACTGTTTTTT	CASSPQNEKLFF
TRBV11-2	NA	NA	TRBJ1-1	TGTGCCAGCAGCTCGCGGGGCTACCCTTACACTGAAGCTTTCTTT	CASSSRGYPYTEAFF
TRBV9	NA	NA	TRBJ2-2	TGTGCCAGCAGCGCGGGGACTCGCAACACCGGGGAGCTGTTTTTT	CASSAGTRNTGELFF
TRBV23-1	TRBD2	NA	TRBJ2-7	TGCGCCCGCCGGGGAGGGAAATACTACGAGCAGTACTTC	CARRGGKYYEQYF
TRBV7-2	NA	NA	TRBJ2-7	TGTGCCAGCAGCGGCACGGTCGGGAGTGAGCAGTACTTC	CASSGTVGSEQYF
TRBV29-1	NA	NA	TRBJ2-7	TGCAGCGTTTTGAGGGGGGGCGAGCAGTACTTC	CSVLRGGEQYF
TRBV30	TRBD1	NA	TRBJ2-7	TGTGCCTGGAGTCACGTACCGACAGGGGTTTTCTACGAGCAGTACTTC	CAWSHVPTGVFYEQYF
TRBV18	NA	large	TRBJ1-2	TGTGCCAGCTCACCGGGTGGAAGGGGCATAAACTATGGCTACACCTTC	CASSPGGRGINYGYTF
TRBV27	NA	NA	TRBJ2-6	TGTGCCAGCAGTTTACGGAAACCCAGTTTCTCTGGGGCCAACGTCCTGACTTTC	CASSLRKPSFSGANVLTF
TRBV6-1	NA	NA	TRBJ2-2	TGTGCCAGCGGGGGGCAGATGAACACCGGGGAGCTGTTTTTT	CASGGQMNTGELFF
TRBV7-9	NA	NA	TRBJ2-3	TGTGCCAGCAGCCCCCGGGGACCAGATACGCAGTATTTT	CASSPRGPDTQYF
TRBV6-6	NA	NA	TRBJ1-5	TGTGCCAGCAGTTACTCGTCGGGGGGTACAGCACAGCCCCAGCATTTT	CASSYSSGGTAQPQHF
TRBV29-1	NA	few	TRBJ2-5	TGCAGCGTTGAAAAGGGGTTGGAGACCCAGTACTTC	CSVEKGLETQYF
TRBV6-1	NA	NA	TRBJ1-5	TGTGCCAGCACCGGCGGCAATCAGCCCCAGCATTTT	CASTGGNQPQHF